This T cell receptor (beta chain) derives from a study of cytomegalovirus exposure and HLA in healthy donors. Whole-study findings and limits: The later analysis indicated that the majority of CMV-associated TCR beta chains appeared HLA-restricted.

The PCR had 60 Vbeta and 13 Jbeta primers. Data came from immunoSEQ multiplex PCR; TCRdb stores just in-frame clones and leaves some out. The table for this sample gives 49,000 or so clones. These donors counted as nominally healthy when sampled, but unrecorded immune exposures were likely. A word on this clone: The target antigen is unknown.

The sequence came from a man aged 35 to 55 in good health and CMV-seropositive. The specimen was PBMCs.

The CDR3, as DNA: TGTGCCAGCAGTGAAGCGTCACATGCCGTCGGGGAGCTGTTTTTT. Protein sequence: CASSEASHAVGELFF. The chain joins TRBV6-1 to TRBJ2-2; no clear D gene. The V gene's germline CDR1 is MNHNS and CDR2 SASEGT. Trimming removed 0 bases from V and 7 bases from J, with 12 bases in between. This CDR3 has 15 amino acids.